The clone carrying this TCR beta chain came up once. The antigen is undetermined. The study ran its PCR with 60 Vbeta and 13 Jbeta primers. Sequencing used immunoSEQ multiplex PCR; TCRdb keeps in-frame clones, though not all of them. Among over 150,000 clones listed, around 80% were seen once. This sample was included in a study of cytomegalovirus exposure and HLA in healthy donors. At the level of the study: Of 350 to 400 genotyped donors, around 86% grouped in the Caucasian-associated ancestry cluster.

The V gene's germline CDR1 is SQVTM and CDR2 ANQGSEA. CDR3 length: 13 residues. The ends lost 5 bases at V and 3 bases at J; junction bases unmatched: 5. Whole-study results and caveats: Compared with the roughly 700-donor mean, an Asian-associated ancestry cluster reportedly had fewer N-insertions, according to a later analysis.

The sequence was collected from a middle-aged woman in good health and CMV-seronegative. Source material: PBMCs. V is TRBV29-1 and J is TRBJ2-7, with TRBD1 identical over 9 bases. CDR3 protein: CSVPGTGSYEQYF. DNA of the CDR3: TGCAGCGTTCCCGGGACAGGGAGCTACGAGCAGTACTTC.